A single sample gave rise to the 5 T cell receptor beta chains below, sequenced in a study of cytomegalovirus exposure and HLA in healthy donors. The PCR made use of 60 Vbeta and 13 Jbeta primers. Some clones are missing from TCRdb's copy, which holds only in-frame ones; the method was immunoSEQ multiplex PCR. The table records 110,000 to 150,000 clones, roughly 79% of them present only once. Sequencing input: PBMCs. The source is a woman aged 25-40 years in good health and CMV-seronegative.

CDR3 sequence (DNA): TGTGCTAGTGATCTGGAACTAGCGGCTAGGAATTCCTACAATGAGCAGTTCTTC. Residues: CASDLELAARNSYNEQFF. V and J are TRBV12-5 and TRBJ2-1; TRBD2 agrees at 8 bases. This CDR3 contains 18 residues. Germline V CDR1 and CDR2: LGHNT, FRNRAP. V lost 7 bases, J lost 1 base, and 15 bases stayed unmatched.

This clone has a single count. The CDR3 spells CASSETGVFSTEAFF. CDR3 sequence (DNA): TGTGCCAGCAGTGAAACAGGGGTTTTCAGCACTGAAGCTTTCTTT. The chain recombines TRBV6-1 with TRBJ1-1; 7 bases are a match to TRBD1. Per the germline V gene, CDR1 is MNHNS and CDR2 is SASEGT. The CDR3 runs 15 residues. After removal of 2 bases from V and 4 bases from J, the junction contained 7 bases not matched to a gene.

V gene TRBV7-6 combines with J gene TRBJ1-2; 10 bases map to TRBD1. The CDR3 has 15 amino acids. V trimming: 4 bases; J trimming: 3 bases; junction bases outside the gene matches: 5. Per germline, CDR1 SGHVS and CDR2 FNYEAQ. CDR3 residues: CASSSSGTGDYGYTF. The CDR3 nucleotides are TGTGCCAGCAGCTCTTCCGGGACAGGGGACTATGGCTACACCTTC. Together with reference TRBV7-6 and TRBJ1-2, the CDR3 gives the full variable domain: GAGVSQSPRYKVTKRGQDVALRCDPISGHVSLYWYRQALGQGPEFLTYFNYEAQQDKSGLPNDRFSAERPEGSISTLTIQRTEQRDSAMYRCASSSSGTGDYGYTFGSGTRLTVV.

The chain has TRBV27 and TRBJ2-6; no clear D gene. The V and J ends lost 3 bases and 0 bases respectively, with 6 bases between them. The CDR3 has 15 amino acids. Germline lookup yields CDR1 MNHEY and CDR2 SMNVEV (reference sequence). CDR3 sequence reads: CASSFLSSGANVLTF. The CDR3 DNA is TGTGCCAGCAGTTTTCTCAGCTCTGGGGCCAACGTCCTGACTTTC. Combining the CDR3 with reference TRBV27 and TRBJ2-6 gives the whole variable domain EAQVTQNPRYLITVTGKKLTVTCSQNMNHEYMSWYRQDPGLGLRQIYYSMNVEVTDKGDVPEGYKVSRKEKRNFPLILESPSPNQTSLYFCASSFLSSGANVLTFGAGSRLTVL.

The chain is built from TRBV5-6 and TRBJ2-3; maybe TRBD2 (5 bases). V was cut by 0 bases and J by 0 bases, with 8 bases left in between. The CDR3 spans 15 residues. CDR1 is SGHDT and CDR2 is YYEEEE in the germline V gene. CDR3 region: CASSLGLASTDTQYF. The CDR3 bases are TGTGCCAGCAGCTTGGGGCTAGCTAGCACAGATACGCAGTATTTT.